Each of the 18 T cell receptor beta chains below was sequenced from the same sample in a study of T cell responses to AZD1222 COVID-19 vaccine. Produced via immunoSEQ multiplex PCR; TCRdb's table is partial and in-frame only. Among fewer than 150,000 clones listed, approximately 90% were seen once. The sample here was peripheral blood, taken 28 days after the second AZD1222 dose. The receptors here all came from an adult who received the AZD1222 COVID-19 vaccine.

The CDR3 region is CASSLPPSGYTF. DNA of the CDR3: TGTGCCAGCAGTTTACCACCGTCTGGCTACACCTTC. This chain links TRBV27 with TRBJ1-2; D is uncertain. CDR3 length: 12 residues. Germline V gene sequence: CDR1 MNHEY, CDR2 SMNVEV (reference sequence). V shed 2 bases and J shed 7 bases, with 8 bases lying between them.

This chain joins TRBV5-6 and TRBJ1-1; weak D call: TRBD1 (6 bases). This CDR3 contains 16 residues. With 1 base removed from V and 0 bases from J, the gap between germline ends came to 13 bases. The germline CDR1 and CDR2 sequences are SGHDT and YYEEEE. CDR3 coding DNA: TGTGCCAGCAGCTTGAGAGGGGGAAAGGTGAACACTGAAGCTTTCTTT. Protein sequence: CASSLRGGKVNTEAFF.

The chain recombines TRBV7-6 with TRBJ2-5; TRBD1 aligns across 7 bases. V lost 3 bases to trimming and J lost 3 bases; unmatched junction nucleotides: 7. Germline values: CDR1 SGHVS, CDR2 FNYEAQ. This CDR3 has 15 residues. CDR3 DNA sequence: TGTGCCAGCAGCTTTATACCGGGACAGAAAGAGACCCAGTACTTC. This codes for CASSFIPGQKETQYF.

V and J are TRBV19 and TRBJ2-3; D is perhaps TRBD1 or TRBD2 (7 bases each). Trimming shortened V by 6 bases and J by 4 bases, and 17 bases separated the two germline ends. The CDR3 length is 15 residues. Germline-derived CDR1 and CDR2 are LNHDA and SQIVND (reference sequence). CDR3 sequence: CASSPGRGRPDTQYF. The CDR3 bases are TGTGCCAGTAGCCCGGGGAGGGGGCGCCCAGATACGCAGTATTTT.

The chain employs TRBV16 and TRBJ2-1; D not certain. The V gene's germline CDR1 is KGHSY and CDR2 FQNENV. The CDR3 runs to 13 residues. The ends were cut back, 4 bases at V and 6 bases at J, with 10 bases in the middle. The CDR3 is CASSLAYSNEQFF. In DNA form, the CDR3 reads TGTGCCAGCAGCCTCGCCTACTCCAATGAGCAGTTCTTC.

On this clone itself: The same CDR3 also results from other DNA sequences found in this sample. The V call is TRBV19, the J call TRBJ2-1; TRBD2 matches at 9 bases. This CDR3 contains 15 residues. V lost 2 bases and J lost 6; bases outside the gene matches: 5. Germline assignment: CDR1 LNHDA and CDR2 SQIVND (reference sequence). CDR3 bases: TGTGCCAGTAGTATAAGGCTAGCGGGGTTCAATGAGCAGTTCTTC. This encodes CASSIRLAGFNEQFF. The full variable domain, rest sourced from reference TRBV19 and TRBJ2-1, is DGGITQSPKYLFRKEGQNVTLSCEQNLNHDAMYWYRQDPGQGLRLIYYSQIVNDFQKGDIAEGYSVSREKKESFPLTVTSAQKNPTAFYLCASSIRLAGFNEQFFGPGTRLTVL.

This rearrangement joins TRBV4-1 to TRBJ1-1; D is undetermined. This CDR3 contains 14 residues. V lost 0 bases and J 1 base, leaving 6 bases between the germline ends. In germline, CDR1 is MGHRA, CDR2 YSYEKL. The CDR3 spells CASSQEGGNTEAFF. The DNA of the CDR3 is TGCGCCAGCAGCCAAGAGGGAGGGAACACTGAAGCTTTCTTT.

The chain carries TRBV7-9 and TRBJ2-1, with 9 bases aligning to TRBD1. Germline lookup yields CDR1 SEHNR and CDR2 FQNEAQ (reference sequence). Losses at the gene ends were 4 bases for V and 4 bases for J; bases not matched to a gene: 5. This CDR3 has 15 amino acids. The CDR3 sequence: CASSSGQGAYNEQFF. CDR3 in DNA: TGTGCCAGCAGCTCGGGACAGGGAGCTTACAATGAGCAGTTCTTC.

There are a few counts of this clone. V gene TRBV19 combines with J gene TRBJ1-1, with 11 bases fitting TRBD1. The length of the CDR3 is 15 residues. The J segment lost 6 bases and the V segment lost 7 bases, leaving 10 bases of the junction unmatched. Germline V CDR1 and CDR2: LNHDA, SQIVND (reference sequence). The DNA for the CDR3 is TGTGCCAGTACACGGACAGGGGGCACCGGTGCTGAAGCTTTCTTT. Its translation: CASTRTGGTGAEAFF.

The J gene is TRBJ1-3, the V gene TRBV2; perhaps TRBD1 as D (6 bases). Germline-derived CDR1 and CDR2 are SNHLY and FYNNEI. The CDR3 consists of 15 residues. Trimming cost V 5 bases and J 0 bases, with 11 bases left between them. The CDR3 loop is CASSPGTNSGNTIYF. Here the CDR3 DNA reads TGTGCCAGCAGTCCCGGGACAAACTCTGGAAACACCATATATTTT.

The chain recombines TRBV19 with TRBJ1-1; D uncertain. The CDR3 is made up of 14 amino acids. The germline V gene has CDR1 LNHDA and CDR2 SQIVND (reference sequence). The germline V and J ends were trimmed by 7 bases and 4 bases, with 16 bases remaining between them. The DNA of the CDR3 is TGTGCCAGTAAAAGTAAGAGGGTCGCCACTGAAGCTTTCTTT. This gives the protein CASKSKRVATEAFF. The full variable domain, rest sourced from reference TRBV19 and TRBJ1-1, is DGGITQSPKYLFRKEGQNVTLSCEQNLNHDAMYWYRQDPGQGLRLIYYSQIVNDFQKGDIAEGYSVSREKKESFPLTVTSAQKNPTAFYLCASKSKRVATEAFFGQGTRLTVV.

The J gene is TRBJ1-1, the V gene TRBV18, with a tentative D call TRBD1 (6 bases). The CDR3 is made up of 13 amino acids. Looked up from germline, CDR1 is KGHSH and CDR2 is LQKENI. V lost 4 bases and J 3 bases, leaving 9 bases between the germline ends. The chain's CDR3 is CASSLTGYTEAFF. CDR3 bases: TGTGCCAGCTCACTAACAGGGTACACTGAAGCTTTCTTT.

The CDR3 DNA sequence: TGTGCCAGCAGTTCCGGGGGACAGCAAGAAAAACTGTTTTTT. Encoded protein: CASSSGGQQEKLFF. The chain links TRBV28 to TRBJ1-4, with TRBD1 identical over 7 bases. The trim removed 4 bases at V and 8 bases at J, leaving 7 bases unmatched. This CDR3 region has 14 residues. Germline V gene lookup returns CDR1 MDHEN and CDR2 SYDVKM.

This chain joins TRBV20-1 and TRBJ1-1; D call uncertain. CDR1 and CDR2 (germline): DFQATT, SNEGSKA (reference sequence). The V end lost 6 bases, the J end lost 5 bases, and 7 bases lay between the germline ends. This CDR3 has 10 residues. The CDR3 sequence: CSALDTEAFF. The CDR3 coding sequence is TGCAGTGCCCTGGATACTGAAGCTTTCTTT.

This chain links TRBV19 with TRBJ2-1; perhaps TRBD1 as D (5 bases). Germline V gene lookup returns CDR1 LNHDA and CDR2 SQIVND (reference sequence). Trimming left V 7 bases short and J 6 bases short, with 13 bases between. The CDR3 extends over 13 amino acids. The CDR3 DNA reads TGTGCCAGTAACACAGGAGTGGTCAATGAGCAGTTCTTC. Protein: CASNTGVVNEQFF.

This clone was seen just once. This chain uses TRBV19 with TRBJ1-1, with TRBD1 identical over 8 bases. Germline-derived CDR1 and CDR2 are LNHDA and SQIVND (reference sequence). With V trimmed by 6 bases and J by 7 bases, 10 bases remained unmatched. The CDR3 runs to 14 residues. Written as DNA, the CDR3 is TGTGCCAGTAGCCAGGGACAGGCCCTCCATGAAGCTTTCTTT. This sequence encodes CASSQGQALHEAFF.

CDR3 amino acids: CASEGGGTDTQYF. The CDR3 DNA reads as TGTGCCAGCGAAGGGGGGGGCACAGATACGCAGTATTTT. The V call is TRBV2, the J call TRBJ2-3, with D maybe TRBD2 (7 bases). CDR1 is SNHLY and CDR2 is FYNNEI in the germline V gene. V lost 8 bases to trimming and J lost 1 base, with 10 bases between them. CDR3 length equals 13 residues.

The rearrangement links TRBV14 to TRBJ2-1, with 9 bases matching TRBD2. The CDR3 runs 17 residues. The junction had 9 bases not matched to a gene; V was cut back by 1 base and J by 5 bases. Germline CDR1 reads SGHDN; CDR2 reads FVKESK. CDR3 residues: CASSQGGGRAKDNEQFF. The CDR3 region has the DNA TGTGCCAGCAGCCAAGGCGGCGGGAGGGCCAAGGACAATGAGCAGTTCTTC. Full variable domain (outside the CDR3, taken from reference TRBV14 and TRBJ2-1): EAGVTQFPSHSVIEKGQTVTLRCDPISGHDNLYWYRRVMGKEIKFLLHFVKESKQDESGMPNNRFLAERTGGTYSTLKVQPAELEDSGVYFCASSQGGGRAKDNEQFFGPGTRLTVL.